The entry that follows covers one TCR beta chain sequence. Produced via immunoSEQ multiplex PCR; TCRdb's table is partial and in-frame only. The sample holds 100,000 or so clones, around 87% seen once. Per germline, CDR1 SGHRS and CDR2 YFSETQ. The CDR3 consists of 16 residues. Trimming cost V 0 bases and J 2 bases, with 12 bases left between them. The data were taken from a study of T cell responses to AZD1222 COVID-19 vaccine. This clonotype was obtained from an adult who received the AZD1222 COVID-19 vaccine. The material sequenced was peripheral blood, taken 28 days after the second AZD1222 dose. The rearrangement joins TRBV5-1 to TRBJ1-3; no clear D. The CDR3 reads CASSLDFGSPGNTIYF. CDR3 DNA sequence: TGCGCCAGCAGCTTGGATTTCGGGAGCCCTGGAAACACCATATATTTT. Full variable domain (missing parts from reference TRBV5-1 and TRBJ1-3): KAGVTQTPRYLIKTRGQQVTLSCSPISGHRSVSWYQQTPGQGLQFLFEYFSETQRNKGNFPGRFSGRQFSNSRSEMNVSTLELGDSALYLCASSLDFGSPGNTIYFGEGSWLTVV.